The rows below give T cell receptor beta chains drawn from one sample of a study of blood T cell repertoires in COVID-19. Sequenced by immunoSEQ multiplex PCR; TCRdb stores in-frame clones only, minus some. The sample has around 130,000 clones; about three quarters are singletons. Material: peripheral blood. Receptors were obtained from a man aged 50-60 years with acute or convalescent COVID-19. CDR3s include the opening cysteine and the closing phenylalanine or tryptophan. A D gene is named only where the DNA matches it firmly. Not all rows give a size; the values are once, few, many and, for expanded clones, a class.

d_gene	j_gene	v_gene	abundance	CDR3nt	CDR3aa
TRBD1	TRBJ2-1	TRBV5-1	-	TGCGCCAGCAGCAACCGGGACAGGGGAAGCAATGAGCAGTTCTTC	CASSNRDRGSNEQFF
TRBD1	TRBJ1-5	TRBV9	-	TGTGCCAGCGGGAGACAGGGAGGTCAGCCCCAGCATTTT	CASGRQGGQPQHF
-	TRBJ2-1	TRBV5-1	-	TGCGCCAGCAGCATCGCCGACAGTTCCTACAATGAGCAGTTCTTC	CASSIADSSYNEQFF
TRBD2	TRBJ2-3	TRBV6-2/TRBV6-3	-	TGTGCCAGCAGTACCGGCGGGGGGTGGTCCACAGATACGCAGTATTTT	CASSTGGGWSTDTQYF
-	TRBJ1-1	TRBV20-1	-	TGCAGTGCCCGCGACTCGGAGCAATTCTTT	CSARDSEQFF
TRBD2	TRBJ2-3	TRBV3-1/TRBV3-2	once	TGTGCCAGCAGCCCGCCCTTGGGGCGGGGGGCTGGAGGCACAGATACGCAGTATTTT	CASSPPLGRGAGGTDTQYF
TRBD1	TRBJ1-2	TRBV2	-	TGTGCCAGCAGTACAGGGGGCGGCTACACCTTC	CASSTGGGYTF
-	TRBJ1-5	TRBV25-1	-	TGTGCCAGCAGTGAATTCAACAATCAGCCCCAGCATTTT	CASSEFNNQPQHF
TRBD1	TRBJ1-1	TRBV5-6	-	TGTGCCAGCAGCTATTCCGGACAGGCGAGGGCTGAAGCTTTCTTT	CASSYSGQARAEAFF
TRBD2	TRBJ2-3	TRBV5-1	-	TGCGCCAGCAGCTTAGGCGGGGGGGCGAATACGCAGTATTTT	CASSLGGGANTQYF
TRBD1	TRBJ2-6	TRBV2	-	TGTGCCAGCAGTACCGGGACAGGAGAAGTCCTGACTTTC	CASSTGTGEVLTF
-	TRBJ1-1	TRBV9	-	TGTGCCAGCAGCGCCGGTTTGAACGCTGAAGCTTTCTTT	CASSAGLNAEAFF
TRBD1	TRBJ1-6	TRBV13	-	TGTGCCAGCAGCGACAGGGTCAGCTCCTATAATTCACCCCTCCACTTT	CASSDRVSSYNSPLHF
-	TRBJ1-2	TRBV19	once	TGTGCCAGTAGTATAGAAGCGGACTATGGCTACACCTTC	CASSIEADYGYTF
TRBD1	TRBJ2-6	TRBV30	-	TGTGCCTGGAGTGTAAAGTCAGGGGGAACTGGGGCCAACGTCCTGACTTTC	CAWSVKSGGTGANVLTF
-	TRBJ1-1	TRBV30	-	TGTGCCTGGAGTGTACGGGAGAACACTGAAGCTTTCTTT	CAWSVRENTEAFF
-	TRBJ1-1	TRBV4-1	-	TGCGCCAGCAGCCCCCACCGGGCGGGCGGGGCAGGGGAAGCTTTCTTT	CASSPHRAGGAGEAFF
TRBD2	TRBJ2-3	TRBV6-6	-	TGTGCCAGCAGTTCCCCCAGCGGGGGAGGCACAGATACGCAGTATTTT	CASSSPSGGGTDTQYF
-	TRBJ1-2	TRBV12-3/TRBV12-4	-	TGTGCCAGCACTACAACAGGTTCCGGCTACACCTTC	CASTTTGSGYTF
-	TRBJ2-2	TRBV7-6	-	TGTGCCAGCAGCTCGACGGGACAATTAAACACCGGGGAGCTGTTTTTT	CASSSTGQLNTGELFF
-	TRBJ2-2	TRBV2	-	TGTGCCAGCAGTGAAGCGTTAGTTTTCGGGGAGCTGTTTTTT	CASSEALVFGELFF
-	TRBJ1-2	TRBV29-1	-	TGCAGCGTTCGCGCAGGGTTGGACTATGGCTACACCTTC	CSVRAGLDYGYTF
-	TRBJ2-5	TRBV7-8	-	TGTGCCAGCAGCTTAGTAGCGCAAGAGACCCAGTACTTC	CASSLVAQETQYF
-	TRBJ2-1	TRBV6-5	-	TGTGCCAGCAGTTACGCGGGGAGGTCCTACAATGAGCAGTTCTTC	CASSYAGRSYNEQFF
TRBD2	TRBJ2-1	TRBV9	-	TGTGCCAGCAGCGTTGCTAGCGGGGGTTACAATGAGCAGTTCTTC	CASSVASGGYNEQFF
TRBD2	TRBJ2-3	TRBV5-1	few	TGCGCCAGCAGCTTGACTAGCGGGGGGGCATCAGATACGCAGTATTTT	CASSLTSGGASDTQYF
-	TRBJ2-6	TRBV28	-	TGTGCCAGCAGTTTCGGACAGCCCTCTGGGGCCAACGTCCTGACTTTC	CASSFGQPSGANVLTF
-	TRBJ2-2	TRBV18	-	TGTGCCAGCTCACCCTCGGTACAGGTGAACACCGGGGAGCTGTTTTTT	CASSPSVQVNTGELFF
TRBD1	TRBJ1-1	TRBV12-3/TRBV12-4	-	TGTGCCAGCAGTTTCGGGACAGCTGAAGCTTTCTTT	CASSFGTAEAFF
TRBD1	TRBJ1-6	TRBV24-1	few	TGTGCCACCAGTGAAGGGGACAGGGACAATTCACCCCTCCACTTT	CATSEGDRDNSPLHF
TRBD1	TRBJ2-5	TRBV2	-	TGTGCCAGCGCCATGGACAGGGGGTCTGAAGAGACCCAGTACTTC	CASAMDRGSEETQYF
TRBD1	TRBJ1-4	TRBV14	-	TGTGCCAGCAGCCAGCAGACAGGGGTTGGTGAAAAACTGTTTTTT	CASSQQTGVGEKLFF
-	TRBJ1-1	TRBV6-5	-	TGTGCCAGCAGTCTGCGGGTCCGGCTTGAAGCTTTCTTT	CASSLRVRLEAFF
-	TRBJ1-1	TRBV7-9	-	TGTGCCAGCAGTTTTCAGGGGAACACTGAAGCTTTCTTT	CASSFQGNTEAFF
-	TRBJ2-5	TRBV4-1	-	TGCGCCAGCAGCCAAGGGGCAGGGGATGGGGAGACCCAGTACTTC	CASSQGAGDGETQYF
TRBD1	TRBJ1-6	TRBV5-1	-	TGCGCCAGCAGCTTGGACAGGGGCTCTTCACCCCTCCACTTT	CASSLDRGSSPLHF
-	TRBJ1-1	TRBV12-3/TRBV12-4	-	TGTGCCAGCAGCGAACCAGGGGACACTGAAGCTTTCTTT	CASSEPGDTEAFF
TRBD1	TRBJ2-5	TRBV5-4	-	TGTGCCAGCAGCTCCGGCAGGGGGAGACAAGAGACCCAGTACTTC	CASSSGRGRQETQYF
-	TRBJ1-2	TRBV7-9	-	TGTGCCAGCACCCCTTTGGCGGTCTATGGCTACACCTTC	CASTPLAVYGYTF
TRBD1	TRBJ1-2	TRBV6-1	-	TGTGCCAGCAGTGAAGAGGCAGGGGGCTATGGCTACACCTTC	CASSEEAGGYGYTF
-	TRBJ1-6	TRBV4-1	-	TGCGCCAGCAGCCAAGATTTGGGCAGGTTTCAGACACCCCTCCACTTT	CASSQDLGRFQTPLHF
-	TRBJ1-1	TRBV19	few	TGTGCCAGTAGTATACACCTCGCGGGGAACACTGAAGCTTTCTTT	CASSIHLAGNTEAFF
TRBD1	TRBJ1-5	TRBV6-1	-	TGTGCCAGCAGTGGCCCCGGGACAGCGATCAATCAGCCCCAGCATTTT	CASSGPGTAINQPQHF
TRBD1	TRBJ1-1	TRBV30	few	TGTGCCTGGAGCGCGACAGGGAAGGGTGAAGCTTTCTTT	CAWSATGKGEAFF
-	TRBJ2-6	TRBV15	-	TGTGCCACCAGCAGAGATCTCGCAGGCAACTTGGCTGGGGCCAACGTCCTGACTTTC	CATSRDLAGNLAGANVLTF
-	TRBJ1-1	TRBV5-1	-	TGCGCCAGCAGCTTGGATGGTAGCGCCCCTGAAGCTTTCTTT	CASSLDGSAPEAFF
-	TRBJ1-2	TRBV30	-	TGTGCCTGGAGTGTAGGGGCAGGGACTAACTATGGCTACACCTTC	CAWSVGAGTNYGYTF
TRBD1	TRBJ1-2	TRBV5-1	-	TGCGCCAGCAGCGCTGGGACAGGGGGGGAGAATGGCTACACCTTC	CASSAGTGGENGYTF
-	TRBJ1-1	TRBV12-3/TRBV12-4	-	TGTGCCAGCAGTTTCGGGGGTACTGAAGCTTTCTTT	CASSFGGTEAFF
TRBD1	TRBJ2-1	TRBV11-2	-	TGTGCCAGCAGCTCTCCAGGGGGACCCTACTACAATGAGCAGTTCTTC	CASSSPGGPYYNEQFF
TRBD2	TRBJ2-4	TRBV4-1	-	TGCGCCAGCAGCCAACTAGCGGGGGGGGTAGCCAAAAACATTCAGTACTTC	CASSQLAGGVAKNIQYF
-	TRBJ2-3	TRBV7-7	-	TGTGCCAGCAGCTTGGGGGCGGCAGATACGCAGTATTTT	CASSLGAADTQYF
-	TRBJ1-2	TRBV25-1	-	TGTGCCAGCAGTGCGGGAATTGGCTACACCTTC	CASSAGIGYTF